These T cell receptor beta chains were read from a single sample in a study of cytomegalovirus exposure and HLA in healthy donors. TCRdb keeps only in-frame clones here, not all; method: immunoSEQ multiplex PCR. This sample yields 180,000 or so clones, of which approximately 80% are seen a single time; roughly 4.9% belongs to the top ten. The sample consisted of PBMCs. The receptors come from a woman aged 18-29 years in good health and CMV-seropositive. The CDR3 runs from the conserved cysteine through the conserved F or W. Fields, in order: CDR3 protein, CDR3 DNA, clone size, J gene, D gene, CDR3 length, V gene. The D gene is left open where the match is weak. Clone size is shown for a subset of rows, as once, few, many or a class of expanded clone.

cdr3_aa: CASSLGLGPINEQFF; cdr3_nt: TGTGCCAGCAGCTTAGGCCTGGGGCCTATAAATGAGCAGTTCTTC; clone_size: -; j_call: TRBJ2-1; d_call: -; cdr3_length: 15; v_call: TRBV7-9
cdr3_aa: CASSLPGSYNEQFF; cdr3_nt: TGTGCCAGCAGCCTTCCCGGCTCCTACAATGAGCAGTTCTTC; clone_size: -; j_call: TRBJ2-1; d_call: -; cdr3_length: 14; v_call: TRBV7-8
cdr3_aa: CASSRDFINEQFF; cdr3_nt: TGTGCCAGCAGTCGGGACTTTATCAATGAGCAGTTCTTC; clone_size: -; j_call: TRBJ2-1; d_call: -; cdr3_length: 13; v_call: TRBV6-5
cdr3_aa: CASSLGAARGEQFF; cdr3_nt: TGTGCCAGCAGCTTAGGGGCGGCCCGGGGTGAGCAGTTCTTC; clone_size: -; j_call: TRBJ2-1; d_call: -; cdr3_length: 14; v_call: TRBV7-8
cdr3_aa: CASSTDRSYEQYF; cdr3_nt: TGTGCCAGCAGCACCGACAGATCCTACGAGCAGTACTTC; clone_size: -; j_call: TRBJ2-7; d_call: -; cdr3_length: 13; v_call: TRBV13
cdr3_aa: CASSLVLGGGPNTEAFF; cdr3_nt: TGCGCCAGCAGCTTGGTTTTGGGAGGGGGGCCGAACACTGAAGCTTTCTTT; clone_size: -; j_call: TRBJ1-1; d_call: -; cdr3_length: 17; v_call: TRBV5-1
cdr3_aa: CATSRDRRTNEKLFF; cdr3_nt: TGTGCCACCAGCAGAGACAGGCGAACTAATGAAAAACTGTTTTTT; clone_size: -; j_call: TRBJ1-4; d_call: -; cdr3_length: 15; v_call: TRBV15
cdr3_aa: CAVEPQGANTGELFF; cdr3_nt: TGTGCCGTGGAGCCGCAGGGTGCGAACACCGGGGAGCTGTTTTTT; clone_size: -; j_call: TRBJ2-2; d_call: -; cdr3_length: 15; v_call: TRBV10-3
cdr3_aa: CASSPDPHRGAFF; cdr3_nt: TGTGCCAGCTCCCCTGATCCCCACAGGGGAGCTTTCTTT; clone_size: -; j_call: TRBJ1-1; d_call: TRBD1; cdr3_length: 13; v_call: TRBV18
cdr3_aa: CASSLFLAAGQPSYEQYF; cdr3_nt: TGTGCCAGCAGTTTATTCCTCGCGGCGGGACAGCCTTCCTACGAGCAGTACTTC; clone_size: -; j_call: TRBJ2-7; d_call: -; cdr3_length: 18; v_call: TRBV28
cdr3_aa: CASGLSGGF; cdr3_nt: TGTGCCAGCGGACTAAGTGGCGGATTC; clone_size: -; j_call: TRBJ1-2; d_call: -; cdr3_length: 9; v_call: TRBV2
cdr3_aa: CASSVPGVGHTEAFF; cdr3_nt: TGTGCCAGCAGTGTCCCAGGGGTCGGGCACACTGAAGCTTTCTTT; clone_size: -; j_call: TRBJ1-1; d_call: -; cdr3_length: 15; v_call: TRBV6-1
cdr3_aa: CASSLTTLSYEQYF; cdr3_nt: TGTGCCAGCAGCTTGACAACCCTCTCCTACGAGCAGTACTTC; clone_size: few; j_call: TRBJ2-7; d_call: -; cdr3_length: 14; v_call: TRBV7-2
cdr3_aa: CASSRDREAEKLFF; cdr3_nt: TGTGCCAGCAGCCGAGACAGGGAGGCTGAAAAACTGTTTTTT; clone_size: -; j_call: TRBJ1-4; d_call: TRBD1; cdr3_length: 14; v_call: TRBV5-6
cdr3_aa: CASSFRPGSASTDTQYF; cdr3_nt: TGTGCCAGCAGCTTCAGGCCGGGGTCAGCTTCCACAGATACGCAGTATTTT; clone_size: once; j_call: TRBJ2-3; d_call: -; cdr3_length: 17; v_call: TRBV5-6
cdr3_aa: CASSTDQDRGRTLNNYGYTF; cdr3_nt: TGCGCCAGCAGCACGGACCAGGACAGGGGCAGAACGTTGAACAACTATGGCTACACCTTC; clone_size: -; j_call: TRBJ1-2; d_call: TRBD1; cdr3_length: 20; v_call: TRBV5-1
cdr3_aa: CASTLRGGYNEQFF; cdr3_nt: TGTGCCAGCACCTTGCGGGGGGGATACAATGAGCAGTTCTTC; clone_size: -; j_call: TRBJ2-1; d_call: TRBD2; cdr3_length: 14; v_call: TRBV6-1
cdr3_aa: CASSLSGSTDGYTF; cdr3_nt: TGTGCCAGCAGCTTAAGTGGGAGTACCGACGGCTACACCTTC; clone_size: once; j_call: TRBJ1-2; d_call: -; cdr3_length: 14; v_call: TRBV7-3
cdr3_aa: CASSPGLAGGNEQFF; cdr3_nt: TGTGCCAGCAGCCCGGGACTAGCGGGGGGCAATGAGCAGTTCTTC; clone_size: -; j_call: TRBJ2-1; d_call: TRBD2; cdr3_length: 15; v_call: TRBV6-5
cdr3_aa: CASSQGHPGQVATNEKLFF; cdr3_nt: TGCGCCAGCAGCCAAGGACATCCCGGACAGGTCGCAACTAATGAAAAACTGTTTTTT; clone_size: -; j_call: TRBJ1-4; d_call: TRBD1; cdr3_length: 19; v_call: TRBV4-1
cdr3_aa: CSVVEARREQYF; cdr3_nt: TGCAGCGTTGTCGAGGCGAGACGGGAGCAGTACTTC; clone_size: -; j_call: TRBJ2-7; d_call: -; cdr3_length: 12; v_call: TRBV29-1
cdr3_aa: CACKGGGNSNQPQHF; cdr3_nt: TGTGCCTGCAAGGGCGGGGGAAATAGCAATCAGCCCCAGCATTTT; clone_size: once; j_call: TRBJ1-5; d_call: -; cdr3_length: 15; v_call: TRBV30
cdr3_aa: CASSSPGQGAGEQYF; cdr3_nt: TGTGCCAGCAGCTCCCCCGGGCAGGGGGCTGGAGAGCAGTACTTC; clone_size: -; j_call: TRBJ2-7; d_call: TRBD1; cdr3_length: 15; v_call: TRBV7-6
cdr3_aa: CAWSTEMGADTEAFF; cdr3_nt: TGTGCCTGGAGTACCGAAATGGGGGCTGACACTGAAGCTTTCTTT; clone_size: once; j_call: TRBJ1-1; d_call: -; cdr3_length: 15; v_call: TRBV30
cdr3_aa: CASSPDRGYSYEQYF; cdr3_nt: TGTGCCAGCAGCCCGGACAGGGGATACTCCTACGAGCAGTACTTC; clone_size: -; j_call: TRBJ2-7; d_call: TRBD1; cdr3_length: 15; v_call: TRBV7-9
cdr3_aa: CASSSAGRAFF; cdr3_nt: TGCGCCAGCAGCTCGGCCGGGAGGGCTTTCTTT; clone_size: -; j_call: TRBJ1-1; d_call: -; cdr3_length: 11; v_call: TRBV5-1
cdr3_aa: CASSFQHSPYEQYF; cdr3_nt: TGTGCCAGCAGTTTTCAGCATAGCCCTTACGAGCAGTACTTC; clone_size: -; j_call: TRBJ2-7; d_call: -; cdr3_length: 14; v_call: TRBV27
cdr3_aa: CASSPRTGAGNTIYF; cdr3_nt: TGTGCCAGCAGTCCGAGGACAGGGGCTGGAAACACCATATATTTT; clone_size: -; j_call: TRBJ1-3; d_call: TRBD1; cdr3_length: 15; v_call: TRBV6-6
cdr3_aa: CASSPGLAGGLDTDTQYF; cdr3_nt: TGCGCCAGCAGCCCCGGACTAGCGGGGGGGCTGGACACAGATACGCAGTATTTT; clone_size: -; j_call: TRBJ2-3; d_call: TRBD2; cdr3_length: 18; v_call: TRBV5-1
cdr3_aa: CASTGSTGLAKNIQYF; cdr3_nt: TGTGCCAGCACAGGGTCGACAGGGTTAGCCAAAAACATTCAGTACTTC; clone_size: -; j_call: TRBJ2-4; d_call: TRBD1; cdr3_length: 16; v_call: TRBV7-9
cdr3_aa: CSVGGGGLGETQYF; cdr3_nt: TGCAGCGTTGGGGGCGGGGGCTTAGGAGAGACCCAGTACTTC; clone_size: few; j_call: TRBJ2-5; d_call: -; cdr3_length: 14; v_call: TRBV29-1
cdr3_aa: CAISAGQGETQYF; cdr3_nt: TGTGCCATCAGTGCGGGACAGGGGGAGACCCAGTACTTC; clone_size: -; j_call: TRBJ2-5; d_call: TRBD1; cdr3_length: 13; v_call: TRBV10-3
cdr3_aa: CAWSALEVEQYF; cdr3_nt: TGTGCCTGGAGTGCCCTAGAGGTTGAACAGTACTTC; clone_size: -; j_call: TRBJ2-7; d_call: -; cdr3_length: 12; v_call: TRBV30
cdr3_aa: CASSEGSPSPLHF; cdr3_nt: TGTGCCAGCAGTGAAGGAAGCCCTTCACCCCTCCACTTT; clone_size: -; j_call: TRBJ1-6; d_call: -; cdr3_length: 13; v_call: TRBV2
cdr3_aa: CASSYSGQGLGYTF; cdr3_nt: TGTGCCAGCAGTTACTCGGGACAGGGCCTCGGCTACACCTTC; clone_size: -; j_call: TRBJ1-2; d_call: TRBD1; cdr3_length: 14; v_call: TRBV6-6
cdr3_aa: CAISEWEGRTVNTEAFF; cdr3_nt: TGTGCCATCAGTGAGTGGGAGGGGCGGACGGTGAACACTGAAGCTTTCTTT; clone_size: once; j_call: TRBJ1-1; d_call: -; cdr3_length: 17; v_call: TRBV6-1
cdr3_aa: CASSLGPLLKAFF; cdr3_nt: TGTGCCAGCAGCTTGGGGCCCCTCTTGAAAGCTTTCTTT; clone_size: -; j_call: TRBJ1-1; d_call: -; cdr3_length: 13; v_call: TRBV5-4
cdr3_aa: CASSRQPVRANVLTF; cdr3_nt: TGCGCCAGCAGCCGACAGCCAGTTAGGGCCAACGTCCTGACTTTC; clone_size: -; j_call: TRBJ2-6; d_call: -; cdr3_length: 15; v_call: TRBV4-1
cdr3_aa: CASSYPQKQETQYF; cdr3_nt: TGTGCCAGCAGTTACCCTCAGAAGCAAGAGACCCAGTACTTC; clone_size: -; j_call: TRBJ2-5; d_call: -; cdr3_length: 14; v_call: TRBV6-5
cdr3_aa: CASSPQGALNTEAFF; cdr3_nt: TGTGCCAGTAGTCCACAGGGGGCTCTGAACACTGAAGCTTTCTTT; clone_size: few; j_call: TRBJ1-1; d_call: TRBD1; cdr3_length: 15; v_call: TRBV19
cdr3_aa: CASITSGNFGELFF; cdr3_nt: TGTGCCAGTATTACTAGCGGGAACTTCGGGGAGCTGTTTTTT; clone_size: -; j_call: TRBJ2-2; d_call: TRBD2; cdr3_length: 14; v_call: TRBV19
cdr3_aa: CASSLVGQNTEAFF; cdr3_nt: TGCGCCAGCAGCCTGGTGGGGCAGAACACTGAAGCTTTCTTT; clone_size: -; j_call: TRBJ1-1; d_call: -; cdr3_length: 14; v_call: TRBV4-1
cdr3_aa: CASSLSNRVNEQFF; cdr3_nt: TGTGCCAGCAGTTTATCGAACAGGGTCAATGAGCAGTTCTTC; clone_size: -; j_call: TRBJ2-1; d_call: -; cdr3_length: 14; v_call: TRBV27
cdr3_aa: CASTTTGANTGELFF; cdr3_nt: TGCGCCAGCACCACGACAGGGGCGAACACCGGGGAGCTGTTTTTT; clone_size: -; j_call: TRBJ2-2; d_call: TRBD1; cdr3_length: 15; v_call: TRBV5-1
cdr3_aa: CASSFAGTGGTEAFF; cdr3_nt: TGTGCCAGCAGTTTTGCCGGGACAGGGGGCACTGAAGCTTTCTTT; clone_size: -; j_call: TRBJ1-1; d_call: TRBD1; cdr3_length: 15; v_call: TRBV27
cdr3_aa: CASSLTGSGAIQETQYF; cdr3_nt: TGTGCCAGCAGCTTAACGGGTAGCGGAGCAATCCAAGAGACCCAGTACTTC; clone_size: -; j_call: TRBJ2-5; d_call: -; cdr3_length: 17; v_call: TRBV7-3
cdr3_aa: CASSLEGAPGANVLTF; cdr3_nt: TGCGCCAGCAGCTTGGAGGGGGCCCCTGGGGCCAACGTCCTGACTTTC; clone_size: -; j_call: TRBJ2-6; d_call: TRBD1; cdr3_length: 16; v_call: TRBV5-1
cdr3_aa: CAGASGLSYNEQFF; cdr3_nt: TGTGCCGGGGCAAGCGGGCTTTCCTACAATGAGCAGTTCTTC; clone_size: -; j_call: TRBJ2-1; d_call: -; cdr3_length: 14; v_call: TRBV10-3
cdr3_aa: CAWRLAGGSGQFF; cdr3_nt: TGTGCCTGGAGACTAGCGGGGGGGTCCGGGCAGTTCTTC; clone_size: -; j_call: TRBJ2-1; d_call: TRBD2; cdr3_length: 13; v_call: TRBV30
cdr3_aa: CSVEGLAGQSAKNIQYF; cdr3_nt: TGCAGCGTTGAAGGGTTGGCGGGACAGAGTGCCAAAAACATTCAGTACTTC; clone_size: -; j_call: TRBJ2-4; d_call: -; cdr3_length: 17; v_call: TRBV29-1
cdr3_aa: CASSYSRLAGLEQFF; cdr3_nt: TGTGCCAGCAGTTACTCTCGGCTAGCGGGGCTTGAGCAGTTCTTC; clone_size: -; j_call: TRBJ2-1; d_call: TRBD2; cdr3_length: 15; v_call: TRBV6-5
cdr3_aa: CASRGGKLFF; cdr3_nt: TGTGCCAGCCGAGGAGGAAAACTGTTTTTT; clone_size: once; j_call: TRBJ1-4; d_call: -; cdr3_length: 10; v_call: TRBV19
cdr3_aa: CASSTDDRGKVWTEAFF; cdr3_nt: TGTGCCAGTAGTACCGACGACAGGGGTAAGGTTTGGACTGAAGCTTTCTTT; clone_size: once; j_call: TRBJ1-1; d_call: TRBD1; cdr3_length: 17; v_call: TRBV19